Listed below are T cell receptor beta chains from one sample, sequenced in a study of T cell responses to AZD1222 COVID-19 vaccine. Data came from immunoSEQ multiplex PCR; TCRdb stores just in-frame clones and leaves some out. The table includes about 120,000 clones, 90% detected once. Sequenced here: peripheral blood, sampled on day 0 of AZD1222 vaccination. The source of these receptors is an adult in good health. Each CDR3 is given without its conserved first and last residue. Each record gives: J gene, V gene, CDR3 protein.

J: TRBJ2-1; V: TRBV5-5; CDR3: ASSWGVEQF
J: TRBJ1-1; V: TRBV11-2; CDR3: ASTSFGARGLNEAF
J: TRBJ1-5; V: TRBV28; CDR3: ASSLSNPTVSNQPQH
J: TRBJ2-2; V: TRBV5-1; CDR3: ASSSGQGASTGELF
J: TRBJ2-1; V: TRBV7-8; CDR3: ASRGRGLGNEQF
J: TRBJ2-5; V: TRBV29-1; CDR3: SAWTGGISRETQY
J: TRBJ1-4; V: TRBV10-3; CDR3: ATRSGTGGGEKLF
J: TRBJ2-7; V: TRBV18; CDR3: ASSPQTVVYEQY
J: TRBJ1-3; V: TRBV28; CDR3: ASSPQRAGNTIY
J: TRBJ2-3; V: TRBV18; CDR3: ASSRQREGTRTDTQY
J: TRBJ2-1; V: TRBV10-3; CDR3: AISERLAGGPSGARGAEQF
J: TRBJ2-1; V: TRBV28; CDR3: ASSSLGQGAKNEQF
J: TRBJ2-2; V: TRBV10-1; CDR3: ASSELAGGRTGELF
J: TRBJ2-5; V: TRBV15; CDR3: ATSRSGDRGRAETQY
J: TRBJ1-6; V: TRBV10-3; CDR3: AIRGARSSYNSPLH
J: TRBJ1-1; V: TRBV30; CDR3: AWTGQGARMNTEAF
J: TRBJ1-6; V: TRBV7-9; CDR3: ASTIGTDNSPLH